The present entry profiles one T cell receptor beta chain with its context. The sample belongs to a study of blood T cell repertoires in COVID-19. The germline CDR1 and CDR2 sequences are SNHLY and FYNNEI. Trimming removed 1 base at V and 7 bases at J, with 4 bases between. The CDR3 is 11 residues long. Only in-frame clones appear in the TCRdb table, and some are missing; sequencing was by immunoSEQ multiplex PCR. The table includes some 240,000 clones, 82% detected once. The receptor was derived from a woman aged 60-75 years with active or convalescent COVID-19. What was sequenced was peripheral blood. This rearrangement joins TRBV2 to TRBJ1-2, with no clear D. The CDR3 region has the DNA TGTGCCAGCAGTGAAGGGCTTGGCTACACCTTC. As protein: CASSEGLGYTF. Full variable domain (outside the CDR3, taken from reference TRBV2 and TRBJ1-2): EPEVTQTPSHQVTQMGQEVILRCVPISNHLYFYWYRQILGQKVEFLVSFYNNEISEKSEIFDDQFSVERPDGSNFTLKIRSTKLEDSAMYFCASSEGLGYTFGSGTRLTVV.